This TCR beta chain was recorded in a study of blood T cell repertoires in COVID-19. Across the whole study: Acute and convalescent COVID-19 specimens originated in the United States, Italy and Spain. From T cells, B-cell-depleted T cells, or PBMCs came the material, which was cDNA or gDNA.

In the source study's methods: Amplification from reference gene primers served as the basis for estimated nucleated cell counts. Profiling relied on immunoSEQ multiplex PCR, and the TCRdb table lists in-frame clones only, not all of them. V, J and clone size derive from that table, while D and trimming were established from the DNA sequence. This sample carries a few hundred thousand clones, about 82% of them seen once, and the ten largest clones take 4.5% to 6%. CDR1 is GTSNPN, CDR2 SVGIG, per germline (reference sequence). Unmatched junction bases numbered 5, after V lost 3 bases and J lost 7 bases. This CDR3 has 12 amino acids.

Input material: peripheral blood. The chain has TRBV30 and TRBJ1-1; 7 bases map to TRBD1. The TCR sequence derives from a man between 50 and 59 years old with active or convalescent COVID-19. The chain's CDR3 is CAWSARQGEAFF. CDR3 in DNA: TGTGCCTGGAGCGCCCGACAGGGTGAAGCTTTCTTT.